The entry that follows covers one TCR beta chain sequence. This record belongs to a study of blood T cell repertoires in COVID-19. Study at large: Spain, Italy and the United States supplied samples that represented acute and convalescent COVID-19.

V gave up 4 bases and J gave up 4 bases, with 17 bases separating them. Germline V gene sequence: CDR1 MDHEN, CDR2 SYDVKM. There are 16 residues in the CDR3. Produced via immunoSEQ multiplex PCR; TCRdb's table is partial and in-frame only. This sample carries 150,000 to 200,000 clones, approximately 88% of them seen once, and the ten largest clones take around 13%. This chain uses TRBV28 with TRBJ2-1; D gene unclear. This receptor was obtained from a woman aged 55-69 years who had recovered from COVID-19. Sequencing was done on a sample of PBMCs or T cells enriched from blood (not recorded which). The CDR3 loop reads CASSSQSGRTYNEQFF. Written as DNA, the CDR3 is TGTGCCAGCAGTTCCCAATCTGGTCGTACATACAATGAGCAGTTCTTC.